The TCR beta chain under discussion was sequenced for a study of shared clonotypes between healthy human individuals. General study results and limits: When compared with the clonotypes that were shared by all four sorted-subset donors, the non-shared clonotypes turned out to have lower generation probabilities. Expectations were that clonotype sharing among donors would be affected by sequencing depth.

For this clone: What it binds is unknown.

Using immunoSEQ multiplex PCR, the repertoire was profiled, and TCRdb retains in-frame clones only, with some absent. In the table there are over 2 million clones, roughly 92% of which are singletons. This sequence was found in a man aged 18 to 29 in good health. Some clones in this sample may be carry-over from other donors' samples. The sequencing input was naive CD4+ T cells from PBMCs. Indicated subset: CD45RA+ positively selected.

The CDR3 DNA sequence: TGTGCCACCAGCAGAGATATGGGGAATGAGCAGTTCTTC. Residues: CATSRDMGNEQFF. This sequence joins TRBV15 and TRBJ2-1, with D unclear. CDR1 and CDR2 (germline): LNHNV, YYDKDF (reference sequence). The CDR3 is 13 amino acids. V was shortened by 0 bases and J by 7 bases, with 7 bases between the two germline ends.